This passage covers 20 T cell receptor beta chains from one sample sequenced in a study of blood T cell repertoires in COVID-19. The method was immunoSEQ multiplex PCR; TCRdb's version includes in-frame clones alone and lacks a portion of them. There are around 250,000 clones in the sample; around 88% occur only once, and approximately 5.4% lies in the top ten. The sequenced material came from peripheral blood. The origin of the receptors is a man aged 80 or over with acute or convalescent COVID-19.

The V and J genes are TRBV5-1 and TRBJ2-7, with 10 bases lining up with TRBD1. In germline, CDR1 is SGHRS, CDR2 YFSETQ. CDR3 length: 16 amino acids. The J segment lost 3 bases and the V segment lost 3 bases, leaving 9 bases of the junction unmatched. As DNA, the CDR3 is TGCGCCAGCAGCTCGGATGGACAGGGGGTCAGCTACGAGCAGTACTTC. It encodes CASSSDGQGVSYEQYF.

The chain employs TRBV3-1 (or the pseudogene TRBV3-2) and TRBJ1-2, with TRBD1 as a possible D gene (5 bases). V lost 3 bases and J 3 bases, leaving 14 bases between the germline ends. The CDR3 contains 15 residues. The germline CDR1 and CDR2 sequences are LGHDT and YNNKEL (reference sequence). CDR3 bases: TGTGCCAGCAGCCAGCCAGGGATTCCGTACTATGGCTACACCTTC. Translated: CASSQPGIPYYGYTF.

The chain uses TRBV5-6 and TRBJ1-3; 8 bases match TRBD1. The CDR3 spans 14 residues. Germline lookup yields CDR1 SGHDT and CDR2 YYEEEE. The V and J ends lost 5 bases and 2 bases, in that order; junction bases with no gene match: 3. The CDR3 loop is CASRPRGPGNTIYF. In nucleotides, the CDR3 is TGTGCCAGCAGGCCCAGGGGGCCTGGAAACACCATATATTTT.

The V call is TRBV5-1, the J call TRBJ2-2, with TRBD2 as a possible D gene (6 bases). Trimming took off 4 bases at V and 4 bases at J, with 11 bases between the two ends. CDR1 is SGHRS and CDR2 is YFSETQ in the germline V gene. CDR3 length equals 14 residues. CDR3 nucleotides: TGCGCCAGCAGCACCGGGGGTGGCACCGGGGAGCTGTTTTTT. This sequence encodes CASSTGGGTGELFF. The full variable domain, completed using reference TRBV5-1 and TRBJ2-2, is KAGVTQTPRYLIKTRGQQVTLSCSPISGHRSVSWYQQTPGQGLQFLFEYFSETQRNKGNFPGRFSGRQFSNSRSEMNVSTLELGDSALYLCASSTGGGTGELFFGEGSRLTVL.

This clone was detected a few times. The chain has TRBV28 and TRBJ1-4; 9 bases map to TRBD1. The CDR3 runs to 13 residues. Germline-derived CDR1 and CDR2 are MDHEN and SYDVKM. The V segment lost 7 bases and the J segment 6 bases; nucleotides outside the gene matches: 3. In nucleotides, the CDR3 is TGTGCCAGCAAAGGGACAGGGTATGAAAAACTGTTTTTT. It translates to CASKGTGYEKLFF.

The chain recombines TRBV12-5 with TRBJ1-2; D uncertain. Germline CDR1 LGHNT, CDR2 FRNRAP. The germline V and J ends were trimmed by 0 bases and 8 bases, with 16 bases remaining between them. CDR3 size: 15 residues. The CDR3 DNA reads TGTGCTAGTGGTTTGGTACAAGGGTTGCGGGAAGGCTACACCTTC. Translated: CASGLVQGLREGYTF.

The sample holds one count of this clone. The V and J genes are TRBV6-1 and TRBJ2-1; 9 nucleotides line up with TRBD2. The CDR3 contains 16 residues. From germline, CDR1 is MNHNS and CDR2 SASEGT. The trim removed 4 bases at V and 4 bases at J, leaving 8 bases unmatched. CDR3 bases: TGTGCCAGCAGTGCCATAGCGGGAGTGGGATACAATGAGCAGTTCTTC. Translating gives CASSAIAGVGYNEQFF.

This clone showed up just once. This chain connects TRBV18 to TRBJ1-5, with 7 bases identical to TRBD1. The CDR3 totals 14 residues. V was pared by 5 bases and J by 5 bases, with 6 bases of the junction left unmatched. Germline V gene lookup returns CDR1 KGHSH and CDR2 LQKENI. The CDR3 spells CASSEQGMDQPQHF. The CDR3 DNA reads as TGTGCCAGCTCAGAACAGGGGATGGATCAGCCCCAGCATTTT.

The chain uses TRBV5-1 and TRBJ2-2; D might be TRBD1 (6 bases). Germline V CDR1 and CDR2: SGHRS, YFSETQ. This CDR3 contains 16 residues. V lost 4 bases and J 4 bases, leaving 17 bases between the germline ends. The chain's CDR3 is CASSPGQGSGTGELFF. Written as DNA, the CDR3 is TGCGCCAGCAGCCCGGGGCAGGGGTCAGGCACCGGGGAGCTGTTTTTT.

The chain employs TRBV6-2 or TRBV6-3 and TRBJ2-3, with 9 bases that match TRBD2. The CDR3 spans 16 residues. Germline assignment: CDR1 MNHEY and CDR2 SVGEGT. Trimming at V came to 6 bases and at J to 1 base, leaving 8 bases not matched to a gene. The CDR3 protein is CASSEPLAGGTDTQYF. Written as DNA, the CDR3 is TGTGCCAGCAGCGAACCCTTAGCGGGGGGCACAGATACGCAGTATTTT.

Only one count was recorded for this clone. The chain carries TRBV19 and TRBJ2-3; unclear D gene. The CDR3 covers 15 residues. Looked up from germline, CDR1 is LNHDA and CDR2 is SQIVND (reference sequence). Trimming removed 4 bases from V and 1 base from J, with 12 bases in between. As DNA, the CDR3 is TGTGCCAGTAGTAATTATGTGATAGGCACAGATACGCAGTATTTT. This translates into CASSNYVIGTDTQYF.

V usage is TRBV6-5 and J usage is TRBJ2-3, with 7 nucleotides matching TRBD2. CDR1 is MNHEY and CDR2 is SVGAGI in the germline V gene. The J segment lost 6 bases and the V segment lost 6 bases, leaving 3 bases of the junction unmatched. This CDR3 region has 12 residues. The CDR3 region has the DNA TGTGCCAGCAGAACTAGCGCGGATACGCAGTATTTT. This gives the protein CASRTSADTQYF.

The rearrangement links TRBV5-5 to TRBJ2-5; the D gene is possibly TRBD2 (6 bases). Trimming took 2 bases from V and 1 from J, leaving 12 bases between them. Germline V lookup: CDR1 SGHKS, CDR2 YYEKEE (reference sequence). This CDR3 region has 15 residues. CDR3 sequence reads: CASSLLDYPQETQYF. The CDR3 nucleotides read TGTGCCAGCAGCTTATTGGACTACCCCCAAGAGACCCAGTACTTC.

The chain joins TRBV7-3 to TRBJ2-3; maybe TRBD1 (6 bases). The germline V and J ends were trimmed by 3 bases and 6 bases, with 10 bases remaining between them. The CDR3 has 13 residues. Looked up from germline, CDR1 is SGHTA and CDR2 is FQGTGA. The CDR3 DNA reads TGTGCCAGCAGCTTTTTCAGGGGCGATACGCAGTATTTT. Its protein is CASSFFRGDTQYF. The full variable domain, its missing parts supplied by reference TRBV7-3 and TRBJ2-3, is GAGVSQTPSNKVTEKGKYVELRCDPISGHTALYWYRQSLGQGPEFLIYFQGTGAADDSGLPNDRFFAVRPEGSVSTLKIQRTERGDSAVYLCASSFFRGDTQYFGPGTRLTVL.

The CDR3 DNA reads as TGCGCCAGCCGACTAGCGGGGGACACAGATACGCAGTATTTT. Translated, it gives CASRLAGDTDTQYF. V and J are TRBV5-1 and TRBJ2-3; 12 bases match TRBD2. The CDR3 totals 14 residues. Germline CDR1 reads SGHRS; CDR2 reads YFSETQ. The V segment lost 7 bases and the J segment 2 bases; nucleotides outside the gene matches: 2.

The chain couples TRBV5-1 to TRBJ2-2; TRBD2 matches 8 bases. Losses at the gene ends were 4 bases for V and 10 bases for J; bases not matched to a gene: 9. The CDR3 consists of 14 residues. From germline, CDR1 is SGHRS and CDR2 YFSETQ. In nucleotides, the CDR3 is TGCGCCAGCAGCCCGGGGGGACTAGGGCCGGAGCTGTTTTTT. Its translation: CASSPGGLGPELFF.

The gene calls are TRBV10-3 and TRBJ2-1, with TRBD2 matching over 7 bases. CDR3 length: 15 residues. Trimming cost V 2 bases and J 6 bases; bases outside gene matches: 7. CDR1 is ENHRY, CDR2 SYGVKD, per germline. CDR3 nucleotides: TGTGCCATCAGTGAGCCCAGGACTAGGTCCAATGAGCAGTTCTTC. This sequence encodes CAISEPRTRSNEQFF.

The CDR3 reads CASSLSVGTGGLETQYF. In DNA form, the CDR3 reads TGCGCCAGCAGTTTAAGCGTCGGGACAGGGGGGCTGGAGACCCAGTACTTC. The gene calls are TRBV4-1 and TRBJ2-5, with TRBD1 identical over 11 bases. Germline CDR1 reads MGHRA; CDR2 reads YSYEKL. V shed 6 bases and J 5 bases; nucleotides not matched to a gene: 14. The CDR3 covers 17 residues.

V is TRBV27 and J is TRBJ1-6; perhaps TRBD1 as D (5 bases). The CDR3 sequence is 14 residues long. CDR1 is MNHEY and CDR2 is SMNVEV in the germline V gene (reference sequence). Trimming pared 7 bases from V and 0 bases from J, leaving 7 bases between. The CDR3 protein is CASKRGSYNSPLHF. The CDR3 nucleotides read TGTGCCAGCAAAAGGGGCTCCTATAATTCACCCCTCCACTTT.

The genes are TRBV5-5 and TRBJ2-7, with TRBD2 identical over 11 bases. This CDR3 has 17 residues. Germline V gives CDR1 SGHKS, CDR2 YYEKEE (reference sequence). Trimming took 0 bases from V and 1 from J; bases not matched to a gene: 6. The CDR3 DNA follows: TGTGCCAGCAGCTTGGCGGTTACTAGCGGGGGATCCTACGAGCAGTACTTC. Translating gives CASSLAVTSGGSYEQYF.